This T cell receptor beta chain was sequenced for a study of T cells in Graves' hyperthyroidism and ophthalmopathy (dated by TCRdb to the late 2010s). General notes on the study: Peripheral blood was collected at initial diagnosis, before any treatment. Once sampling was done, hyperthyroidism patients were given methimazole at a starting dose of 30 mg daily, whereas ophthalmopathy patients were given high-dose intravenous methylprednisolone. The 95 to 100 discovery patients were randomly divided into training and test sets at a 7:3 ratio. The paper describes TCR Vbeta CDR3 sequencing of about 140 peripheral blood samples, made up of 43 ophthalmopathy patients, more than 70 hyperthyroidism patients and about 17 progressor patients. Whether ophthalmopathy could be predicted prospectively was tested in an independent validation cohort made up of under 20 hyperthyroidism patients plus 17 patients who later progressed to ophthalmopathy. The study also compared thyroid tissue and blood T-cell repertoires from roughly 6 Graves' hyperthyroidism patients. TCR V-J signatures able to tell the groups apart were searched for in a discovery cohort of 100 patients, of whom fewer than 45 had Graves' ophthalmopathy and about 55 had stable Graves' hyperthyroidism.

Including cysteine and phenylalanine, the CDR3 has 13 amino acids. Only the CDR3 part of the read is kept: 39 bases, read in frame from the first base. V sheds 5 bases and J sheds 4 bases, leaving 11 bases between their ends. Hyperthyroidism patients were aged 18 to 65 years and newly diagnosed, with disease duration of less than 2 months. Exclusion was applied to patients with uncontrolled infections, other autoimmune diseases, pregnancy or lactation. Diagnoses relied on clinical symptoms, serum thyroxine and TRAb, thyroid ultrasound and orbital computed tomography. For progressor patients, blood was drawn at the first diagnosis of hyperthyroidism, before any ophthalmopathy symptoms had appeared. PBMCs were isolated from more than 8 ml of fresh peripheral blood by Ficoll-Paque density gradient centrifugation. Progressor patients were initially diagnosed with Graves' hyperthyroidism and developed ophthalmopathy during follow-up. Trizol reagent was used to extract total RNA, and RNA quality was then checked on an Agilent 2100 Bioanalyzer.

There are many counts of this clonotype. No antigen is known for it. Base qualities are not provided; no much larger clone lies one nucleotide away. Here is what the overall study found, with its caveats: A 13 V-J signature model separated ophthalmopathy from stable hyperthyroidism, with roughly 88% sensitivity and just under 84% specificity in cross-validation and 80%/75% in testing. In validation, progression to ophthalmopathy was predicted by the model with roughly 69% sensitivity and 72.22% specificity, a median of roughly six months before onset. Most expanded thyroid clonotypes (frequency above 0.001) were also detected in blood, suggesting blood repertoires may reflect thyroid immune responses. Sample size was not statistically predetermined, and investigators were not blinded to group allocation.

TCR beta CDR3 regions were amplified from RNA transcripts. The first round of RT-PCR for the TCR CDR3 was performed with the HTBI primer set and the Qiagen OneStep RT-PCR kit. A second multiplex PCR round built the libraries, followed by size selection and purification. The libraries were sequenced on an Illumina HiSeq2000 using paired-end 100 bp reads. The authors' pipeline ran thus. SOAPnuke was used to process the raw data, throwing out any read that contained adapters or uncalled bases, had a mean Phred below 15, or lacked an exact constant-primer or identifier match. COPE v1.2.5 was used to merge high-quality paired reads, and clonotypes were defined as unique nucleotide sequences. Clonotypes were aligned to IMGT TRBV, TRBD and TRBJ reference segments using MiTCR v1.1. Analysis was restricted to V-J combinations with a frequency above 0.0001, which covered 99% to 99.2% of repertoires. A TCS score was defined as the ratio between F50 (clonal expansion) and ExV (chaos), using BLOSUM62-based TCRdist between CDR3 peptides within each V-J. Welch's t-statistics and random forest reduced approximately 520 V-J features to 10 to 15, which were used in a naive Bayes classifier (R e1071). The public reads were quality trimmed at Q25 with fastp and then assembled into clones with MiXCR by TCRdb, keeping productive beta chains. Rows are combined by CDR3 protein, so each entry shows the most common genes and DNA. TCRdb, not the original authors, processed these V and J calls. This sample gives a few hundred thousand distinct CDR3 sequences in total; approximately 14% of them show up just once. Roughly 14% of the sample rests with the top ten.

Specimen: blood. This sequence was found in a woman in her 40s with Graves' hyperthyroidism that later progressed to Graves' ophthalmopathy. The receptor chain draws on TRBV12-3 or TRBV12-4 and TRBJ2-5; the D region possibly corresponds to TRBD1 (5 bases align). In nucleotide form, the sequence is TGTGCCAGCAGTACCCAGGGTTTAGAGACCCAGTACTTC. The resulting protein is CASSTQGLETQYF.